These 16 T cell receptor beta chains were all obtained from the same sample, sequenced in a study of regulatory dendritic cells for organ transplantation. Sequencing was performed with immunoSEQ multiplex PCR; in TCRdb, only in-frame clones are kept and a portion is missing. The repertoire holds 11,000 or so clones, with under 80% as singletons. The sequenced material came from memory CD8+ T cells from blood. Subset indicated: CD45RO+ memory T cells. These receptors originate from a human donor in good health.

This chain links TRBV19 with TRBJ2-2; 8 nucleotides line up with TRBD1. The CDR3 totals 15 residues. The V segment lost 5 bases and the J segment 2 bases; nucleotides outside the gene matches: 4. Germline loops: CDR1 LNHDA, CDR2 SQIVND (reference sequence). CDR3 nucleotides: TGTGCCAGTAGTCAAGGACAGGGAAACACCGGGGAGCTGTTTTTT. This sequence encodes CASSQGQGNTGELFF.

This clone was observed a few times. The chain links TRBV6-6 to TRBJ2-1; D possibly corresponds to TRBD2 (5 bases). Trimming shortened V by 2 bases and J by 4 bases, and 12 bases separated the two germline ends. In germline, CDR1 is MNHNY, CDR2 SVGAGI (reference sequence). The CDR3 is made up of 15 amino acids. The CDR3: CASSYEDYRYNEQFF. In DNA form, the CDR3 reads TGTGCCAGCAGTTACGAAGACTACCGATACAATGAGCAGTTCTTC.

The CDR3 spells CASKGQGYTF. CDR3 coding DNA: TGTGCCAGCAAGGGCCAGGGCTACACCTTC. The genes are TRBV6-6 and TRBJ1-2; D remains ambiguous. There are 10 residues in the CDR3. Trimming removed 7 bases from V and 8 bases from J, with 8 bases in between. Per germline, CDR1 MNHNY and CDR2 SVGAGI (reference sequence).

This sequence joins TRBV6-1 and TRBJ2-7; 7 bases fit TRBD1. CDR3 length: 14 amino acids. Germline CDR1 and CDR2: MNHNS and SASEGT. Trimming took 8 bases from V and 3 from J; bases not matched to a gene: 10. The CDR3 DNA follows: TGTGCCAGCCGGGACAGTGGTTTCTTCTACGAGCAGTACTTC. It specifies CASRDSGFFYEQYF.

This clone showed up just a few times. The chain combines TRBV4-1 with TRBJ1-1, with unresolved D. Germline V gene sequence: CDR1 MGHRA, CDR2 YSYEKL. Trimming stripped 0 bases from V and 4 bases from J, with 12 bases between. The CDR3 extends over 15 amino acids. The CDR3: CASSQDLRGLTEAFF. CDR3 DNA sequence: TGCGCCAGCAGCCAAGATCTGAGAGGGCTCACTGAAGCTTTCTTT.

CDR3 DNA: TGTGCCAGCAGTTACTATCGGACTAGCACCGGGGAGCTGTTTTTT. It is translated as CASSYYRTSTGELFF. The rearrangement uses TRBV6-6 and TRBJ2-2; TRBD2 aligns across 7 bases. The CDR3 totals 15 residues. The V gene's germline CDR1 is MNHNY and CDR2 SVGAGI (reference sequence). J was trimmed by 4 bases and V by 1 base; bases with no gene match: 3.

V gene TRBV4-1 combines with J gene TRBJ2-5; 12 bases agree with TRBD2. The CDR3 consists of 17 residues. J was trimmed by 1 base and V by 6 bases; bases with no gene match: 9. CDR1 MGHRA and CDR2 YSYEKL come from the germline V gene. This CDR3 reads CASSGASGGAIQETQYF. CDR3 sequence (DNA): TGCGCCAGCAGTGGGGCTAGCGGGGGGGCGATCCAAGAGACCCAGTACTTC.

The CDR3 protein is CAISGDSSAYYGYTF. DNA of the CDR3: TGTGCCATCAGTGGGGACAGTTCGGCTTACTATGGCTACACCTTC. The chain links TRBV10-3 to TRBJ1-2; TRBD1 agrees at 7 bases. Germline lookup yields CDR1 ENHRY and CDR2 SYGVKD. CDR3 size: 15 residues. Trimming at V came to 4 bases and at J to 3 bases, leaving 8 bases not matched to a gene.

A few counts support this clone. The gene calls are TRBV27 and TRBJ1-1; D is possibly TRBD1 (5 bases). Trimming stripped 7 bases from V and 5 bases from J, with 11 bases between. Germline values: CDR1 MNHEY, CDR2 SMNVEV (reference sequence). CDR3 size: 12 residues. The CDR3 protein is CASKKGRTEAFF. As DNA, the CDR3 is TGTGCCAGCAAAAAGGGGAGGACTGAAGCTTTCTTT.

CDR3 nucleotides: TGTGCCAGCAGTTTAGTTCCAGTAGCGGGGGGGCATAGTGAGCAGTTCTTC. This sequence encodes CASSLVPVAGGHSEQFF. The gene calls are TRBV27 and TRBJ2-1; TRBD2 matches 11 bases. V dropped 2 bases and J dropped 9; count of bases not matched to a gene: 12. The germline gives CDR1 MNHEY, CDR2 SMNVEV (reference sequence). The CDR3 is 17 residues long.

This clone counts as medium-sized (0.01 to 0.1%). The chain carries TRBV19 and TRBJ2-1, with D unresolved. The CDR3 totals 16 residues. Per the germline V gene, CDR1 is LNHDA and CDR2 is SQIVND (reference sequence). V lost 0 bases, J lost 5 bases, and 14 bases lay in between. The CDR3 sequence is CASSIDLKGWDNEQFF. As DNA, the CDR3 is TGTGCCAGTAGTATAGATCTCAAAGGGTGGGACAATGAGCAGTTCTTC.

V and J are TRBV4-1 and TRBJ2-5, with TRBD2 matching over 10 bases. V shed 2 bases and J 2 bases; nucleotides not matched to a gene: 5. Per germline, CDR1 MGHRA and CDR2 YSYEKL. This CDR3 contains 16 residues. This CDR3 reads CASSQLDSGGQETQYF. The CDR3 DNA sequence: TGCGCCAGCAGCCAACTCGATAGCGGGGGGCAAGAGACCCAGTACTTC.

This clone has just one count. The V call is TRBV23-1, the J call TRBJ1-2, with D possibly matching TRBD1 (5 bases). TRBV23-1 counts as an open reading frame of uncertain function. V lost 7 bases, J lost 13 bases, and 25 bases lay in between. CDR3 length equals 14 residues. The CDR3 loop reads CASIIARRGGVVTF. CDR3 coding DNA: TGCGCCAGCATCATTGCCAGGAGAGGAGGGGTAGTCACCTTC.

The chain joins TRBV4-1 to TRBJ2-4; unclear D gene. The CDR3 sequence is 16 residues long. Germline V lookup: CDR1 MGHRA, CDR2 YSYEKL. Trimming took 1 base from V and 3 from J, leaving 13 bases between them. DNA of the CDR3: TGCGCCAGCAGCCAAGTCCAGGTTAATGTCAAAAACATTCAGTACTTC. Protein sequence: CASSQVQVNVKNIQYF.

The chain combines TRBV11-2 with TRBJ1-1; D unresolved. This CDR3 has 13 amino acids. The germline V gene has CDR1 SGHAT and CDR2 FQNNGV. V gave up 0 bases and J gave up 0 bases, with 2 bases separating them. The CDR3 DNA reads TGTGCCAGCAGCTTAGACATGAACACTGAAGCTTTCTTT. This encodes CASSLDMNTEAFF.

The chain joins TRBV12-5 to TRBJ2-7; 7 positions agree with TRBD1. From germline, CDR1 is LGHNT and CDR2 FRNRAP. This CDR3 has 13 residues. V was pared by 3 bases and J by 3 bases, with 2 bases of the junction left unmatched. The CDR3 DNA reads as TGTGCTAGTGGTTTATGGGACAGCTACGAGCAGTACTTC. Translated: CASGLWDSYEQYF.